The subject of this entry is one T cell receptor (beta chain). This sample is drawn from a study of spatial heterogeneity in lung cancer. Overall study context: Raw reads contained each unique TCR and UMI combination more than ten times on average.

Every individual TCR cDNA molecule carried its own unique molecular identifier, which allowed correction of PCR and sequencing errors. TCRdb used MiXCR to reprocess the 5' RACE reads, holding one entry per CDR3 protein. Found here are 60,000 to 90,000 distinct CDR3 sequences, around 7.3% of them singletons; the top ten hold about 7%. Time point described: sample taken at primary tumor resection. The CDR3 is 14 amino acids. Germline CDR1 and CDR2: SEHNR and FQNEAQ (reference sequence). V lost 4 bases to trimming and J lost 6 bases; unmatched junction nucleotides: 2. The genes are TRBV7-9 and TRBJ2-1, with TRBD2 identical over 11 bases. This TCR was sampled from a male donor with early-stage non-small cell lung cancer. The sequencing used PBMCs, collected at surgery. The CDR3 nucleotides read TGTGCCAGCAGCTCGGGACTAGCGGTCAATGAGCAGTTCTTC. Amino acid sequence: CASSSGLAVNEQFF.